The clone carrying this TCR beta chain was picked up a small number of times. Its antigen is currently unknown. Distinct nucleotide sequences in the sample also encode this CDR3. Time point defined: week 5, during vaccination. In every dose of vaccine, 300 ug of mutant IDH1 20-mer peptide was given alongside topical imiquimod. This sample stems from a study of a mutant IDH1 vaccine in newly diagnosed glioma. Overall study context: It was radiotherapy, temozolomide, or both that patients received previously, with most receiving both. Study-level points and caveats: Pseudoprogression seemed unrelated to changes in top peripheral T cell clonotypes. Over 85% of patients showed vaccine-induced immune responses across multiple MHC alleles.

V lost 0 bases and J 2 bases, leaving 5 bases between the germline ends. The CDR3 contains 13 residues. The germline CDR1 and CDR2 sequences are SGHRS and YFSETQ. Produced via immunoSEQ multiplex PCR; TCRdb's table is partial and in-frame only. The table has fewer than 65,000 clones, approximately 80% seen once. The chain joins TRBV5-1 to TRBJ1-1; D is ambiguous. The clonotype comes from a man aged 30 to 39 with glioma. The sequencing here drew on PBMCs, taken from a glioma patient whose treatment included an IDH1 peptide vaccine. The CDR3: CASSLGPNTEAFF. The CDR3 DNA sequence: TGCGCCAGCAGCTTGGGGCCAAACACTGAAGCTTTCTTT. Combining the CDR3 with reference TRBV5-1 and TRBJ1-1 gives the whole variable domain KAGVTQTPRYLIKTRGQQVTLSCSPISGHRSVSWYQQTPGQGLQFLFEYFSETQRNKGNFPGRFSGRQFSNSRSEMNVSTLELGDSALYLCASSLGPNTEAFFGQGTRLTVV.